The next 21 T cell receptor beta chains were all read from a single sample in a study of OX40 agonist ivuxolimab in advanced cancers. The receptor library was made with the immunoSEQ multiplex PCR assay. TCRdb stores this immuneACCESS table with in-frame sequences only. Part of the clones is absent; in the studies checked, under half of the shortfall reflects unresolved V genes, and no reason is known for the rest. Across this sample there are roughly 50,000 clones, with approximately 86% seen only once. Approximately 1.9% of the sample belongs to the ten largest clones. This specimen consisted of CD4+ or CD8+ T cells sorted from blood, obtained in a trial of the OX40 agonist ivuxolimab. The receptors originated from an adult with an advanced solid tumor such as melanoma, head and neck, liver or kidney cancer.

The rearrangement links TRBV11-2 to TRBJ2-2; 7 nucleotides agree with TRBD2. V lost 5 bases and J lost 6; bases outside the gene matches: 9. Per the germline V gene, CDR1 is SGHAT and CDR2 is FQNNGV. The CDR3 is 15 residues long. The CDR3 bases are TGTGCCAGCAGCCCTTGGGGCGGGAGCCCCGGGGAGCTGTTTTTT. Translating it yields CASSPWGGSPGELFF.

The chain links TRBV12-5 to TRBJ2-5, with D uncertain. V gave up 2 bases and J gave up 2 bases, with 9 bases separating them. Germline CDR1 is LGHNT and CDR2 is FRNRAP. This CDR3 spans 14 amino acids. For the CDR3, the DNA is TGTGCTAGTGGTTTGCAGGCGGTACAAGAGACCCAGTACTTC. Protein: CASGLQAVQETQYF. Full variable domain (remainder filled in from reference TRBV12-5 and TRBJ2-5): DARVTQTPRHKVTEMGQEVTMRCQPILGHNTVFWYRQTMMQGLELLAYFRNRAPLDDSGMPKDRFSAEMPDATLATLKIQPSEPRDSAVYFCASGLQAVQETQYFGPGTRLLVL.

The chain couples TRBV7-2 to TRBJ2-2; D gene unclear. Trimming removed 5 bases at V and 0 bases at J, with 13 bases between. The CDR3 is 16 amino acids. The germline gives CDR1 SGHTA, CDR2 FQGNSA. The CDR3 DNA follows: TGTGCCAGCAGCCGGAGTTCGGTTGCGAACACCGGGGAGCTGTTTTTT. Translated, it gives CASSRSSVANTGELFF.

The J gene is TRBJ1-5, the V gene TRBV5-1; D uncertain. Germline CDR1 and CDR2: SGHRS and YFSETQ. This CDR3 has 12 amino acids. V was shortened by 0 bases and J by 6 bases, with 4 bases between the two germline ends. The CDR3 region is CASSLDIQPQHF. As DNA, the CDR3 is TGCGCCAGCAGCTTGGACATTCAGCCCCAGCATTTT.

This chain joins TRBV11-2 and TRBJ1-1; tentatively, D is TRBD1 (6 bases). CDR3 length: 13 amino acids. Trimming cost V 5 bases and J 5 bases, with 12 bases left between them. Germline CDR1 is SGHAT and CDR2 is FQNNGV. The CDR3 DNA reads as TGTGCCAGCAGCCTGAACAGGGAAACTGAAGCTTTCTTT. Translation gives CASSLNRETEAFF.

The V and J genes are TRBV7-9 and TRBJ2-3; the D gene is possibly TRBD2 (7 bases). Per germline, CDR1 SEHNR and CDR2 FQNEAQ (reference sequence). Trimming shortened V by 1 base and J by 5 bases, and 19 bases separated the two germline ends. The CDR3 spans 17 residues. This CDR3 is CASSLGVGGGQGDTQYF. Here the CDR3 DNA reads TGTGCCAGCAGCTTAGGTGTTGGGGGGGGCCAAGGAGATACGCAGTATTTT.

This chain joins TRBV19 and TRBJ2-1; 9 nucleotides line up with TRBD1. Germline trimming cut 8 bases from V and 5 bases from J; bases unmatched to any gene: 7. This CDR3 is built from 14 residues. CDR1 and CDR2 (germline): LNHDA, SQIVND (reference sequence). This chain's CDR3 is CASSKTGGNNEQFF. Here the CDR3 DNA reads TGTGCCAGTTCGAAGACAGGGGGGAACAATGAGCAGTTCTTC.

This clone was recorded only once. The rearrangement links TRBV4-1 to TRBJ2-7; D is possibly TRBD2 (6 bases). Looked up from germline, CDR1 is MGHRA and CDR2 is YSYEKL. The CDR3 covers 15 residues. Trimming cost V 8 bases and J 1 base, with 18 bases left between them. CDR3 protein: CASSPGLARSYEQYF. CDR3 in DNA: TGCGCCAGCTCCCCCGGGCTAGCGCGTTCCTACGAGCAGTACTTC.

Concerning this clone: Within the sample, other DNA sequences also encode this same CDR3. The rearrangement joins TRBV5-1 to TRBJ1-3, with 7 bases that match TRBD1. The CDR3 has 14 amino acids. J lost 2 bases, V lost 4 bases, and 3 bases had no gene match. CDR1 is SGHRS, CDR2 YFSETQ, per germline. CDR3 nucleotides: TGCGCCAGCAGCCTCGGGACAGCTGGAAACACCATATATTTT. It is translated as CASSLGTAGNTIYF.

A single count supports this clone. The chain combines TRBV18 with TRBJ2-3; 12 positions agree with TRBD2. In germline, CDR1 is KGHSH, CDR2 LQKENI. The V and J ends lost 6 bases and 3 bases, in that order; junction bases with no gene match: 7. The CDR3 runs to 16 residues. CDR3 nucleotide sequence: TGTGCCAGCTCCCTCGGACTAGCGGGGCCGACAGATACGCAGTATTTT. Translated: CASSLGLAGPTDTQYF.

The gene calls are TRBV7-2 and TRBJ2-7; D call uncertain. Trimming cost V 3 bases and J 3 bases, with 6 bases left between them. The CDR3 covers 12 residues. Germline CDR1 and CDR2: SGHTA and FQGNSA. CDR3 amino acids: CASSFSDYEQYF. The CDR3 DNA reads TGTGCCAGCAGCTTTTCGGACTACGAGCAGTACTTC.

J is TRBJ2-7 and V is TRBV7-9; 9 nucleotides line up with TRBD1. Germline lookup yields CDR1 SEHNR and CDR2 FQNEAQ (reference sequence). Unmatched junction bases numbered 11, after V lost 0 bases and J lost 2 bases. The CDR3 extends over 18 amino acids. The CDR3 reads CASSLADPGQGHPYEQYF. The DNA for the CDR3 is TGTGCCAGCAGCTTAGCCGATCCGGGACAGGGTCACCCCTACGAGCAGTACTTC.

The chain combines TRBV10-2 with TRBJ2-7; 9 bases align to TRBD1. The germline V gene encodes CDR1 WSHSY and CDR2 SAAADI. The V gene end was trimmed by 7 bases and the J gene end by 0 bases; junction bases not matched to a gene: 4. This CDR3 comprises 14 residues. The CDR3 bases are TGCGCCAGCACTAGGGGACAGGGCTCCTACGAGCAGTACTTC. The encoded protein is CASTRGQGSYEQYF.

The chain recombines TRBV4-1 with TRBJ2-2, with D perhaps being TRBD1 or TRBD2 (7 bases each). V was clipped by 0 bases and J by 4 bases, with 15 bases between them. The length of the CDR3 is 17 residues. Per the germline V gene, CDR1 is MGHRA and CDR2 is YSYEKL. CDR3 DNA: TGCGCCAGCAGCCAAGATCGGATCAGGGGGGGCACCGGGGAGCTGTTTTTT. Translated: CASSQDRIRGGTGELFF.

This clone was picked up one time. The chain combines TRBV5-5 with TRBJ1-3; D possibly corresponds to TRBD1 (5 bases). The CDR3 extends over 15 amino acids. V was cut by 0 bases and J by 7 bases, with 14 bases left in between. CDR1 and CDR2 from the germline V gene are SGHKS and YYEKEE (reference sequence). As DNA, the CDR3 is TGTGCCAGCAGCTTGGGCCAGGGTCAAGGGAACACCATATATTTT. Amino acids: CASSLGQGQGNTIYF.

The chain joins TRBV7-6 to TRBJ2-1; TRBD1 is a possible D gene (6 bases). Trimming stripped 4 bases from V and 6 bases from J, with 10 bases between. CDR1 is SGHVS, CDR2 FNYEAQ, per germline. The length of the CDR3 is 13 residues. CDR3 residues: CASSSGHLNEQFF. As DNA, the CDR3 is TGTGCCAGCAGCTCGGGACACCTCAATGAGCAGTTCTTC.

CDR3: CASQRGPGQETQYF. CDR3 DNA: TGTGCCAGCCAGAGAGGGCCTGGGCAAGAGACCCAGTACTTC. The chain has TRBV11-1 and TRBJ2-5; the D gene is possibly TRBD2 (5 bases). The CDR3 spans 14 residues. Trimming took off 8 bases at V and 2 bases at J, with 15 bases between the two ends. The germline V gene has CDR1 SGHAT and CDR2 FQDESV (reference sequence).

The chain employs TRBV7-9 and TRBJ2-6, with 10 positions matching TRBD1. J was trimmed by 1 base and V by 1 base; bases with no gene match: 1. From germline, CDR1 is SEHNR and CDR2 FQNEAQ (reference sequence). The CDR3 consists of 17 residues. CDR3 coding DNA: TGTGCCAGCAGCTTAGAGGGACAGGGGTCTGGGGCCAACGTCCTGACTTTC. Its protein is CASSLEGQGSGANVLTF.

V is TRBV7-8 and J is TRBJ2-5, with 11 nucleotides matching TRBD1. Looked up from germline, CDR1 is SGHVS and CDR2 is FQNEAQ. This CDR3 comprises 16 residues. V dropped 6 bases and J dropped 6; count of bases not matched to a gene: 12. The CDR3: CASSPIKGQGGKTQYF. In DNA form, the CDR3 reads TGTGCCAGCAGTCCTATCAAGGGACAGGGGGGGAAGACCCAGTACTTC.

This sequence joins TRBV5-5 and TRBJ1-2; possibly TRBD1 for D (6 bases). Germline CDR1 and CDR2: SGHKS and YYEKEE (reference sequence). V was pared by 4 bases and J by 4 bases, with 11 bases between. This CDR3 spans 13 amino acids. This chain's CDR3 is CASSQQGTYGYTF. CDR3 nucleotides: TGTGCCAGCAGCCAACAGGGTACCTATGGCTACACCTTC.

The rearrangement uses TRBV6-9 and TRBJ2-7; 9 nucleotides match TRBD2. Germline CDR1 MNHGY, CDR2 SVAAGI. J lost 0 bases, V lost 6 bases, and 6 bases had no gene match. This CDR3 region has 15 residues. CDR3 sequence reads: CASRSRTSDSYEQYF. CDR3 nucleotides: TGTGCCAGCAGATCCCGGACTAGCGACTCCTACGAGCAGTACTTC.